This T cell receptor (beta chain) was recovered during a study of OX40 agonist ivuxolimab in advanced cancers. The overall study: Three patients responded partially, comprising one with hepatocellular carcinoma and two with cutaneous melanoma. Notes on the study in general: In the 0.1 to 3.0 mg/kg range, CD4+ and CD8+ blood T cells had expanded clonally by week 6. Also showing low normalized T-cell clonal expansion were some of the nonresponders.

Baseline was the first blood sampling point, followed by cycle 4 day 1 and cycle 7 day 1. Clones were sequenced by immunoSEQ multiplex PCR, and TCRdb holds only the in-frame ones, with some missing. This table holds under 95,000 clones, about 88% found once. Points on this clone: Its antigen is unidentified.

The ends lost 1 base at V and 7 bases at J; junction bases unmatched: 6. The CDR3 covers 14 residues. Germline CDR1 and CDR2: MGHRA and YSYEKL. This sequence joins TRBV4-1 and TRBJ1-2, with TRBD1 matching over 7 bases. This receptor was obtained from an adult with an advanced solid tumor such as melanoma, head and neck, liver or kidney cancer. Sequenced material: CD4+ or CD8+ T cells sorted from blood, taken in a trial of the OX40 agonist ivuxolimab. CDR3: CASSQVYQGVGYTF. CDR3 coding DNA: TGCGCCAGCAGCCAAGTTTACCAGGGGGTTGGCTACACCTTC.